This entry lists 19 T cell receptor beta chains sequenced from one sample in a study of neurological immune-mediated disorders. From the 5' RACE reads, TCRdb called clonotypes with MiXCR, one entry per CDR3 protein. The data contain tens of thousands of distinct CDR3 sequences, roughly 7.3% of them singletons. The sequenced sample was PBMCs. The source of these receptors is a woman between 40 and 55 years old in good health.

This clonotype was seen ten or more times. The V gene is TRBV4-1, the J gene TRBJ1-5; D is perhaps TRBD1 (6 bases). This CDR3 contains 16 residues. V gave up 4 bases and J gave up 0 bases, with 13 bases separating them. Germline CDR1 MGHRA, CDR2 YSYEKL. The CDR3 is CASSREGGTSNQPQHF. In DNA form, the CDR3 reads TGCGCCAGCAGCCGGGAGGGGGGTACTAGCAATCAGCCCCAGCATTTT.

This clonotype has a count of ten or more. The rearrangement uses TRBV28 and TRBJ1-5; 9 positions match TRBD1. The length of the CDR3 is 15 residues. The germline V gene has CDR1 MDHEN and CDR2 SYDVKM. The J segment lost 3 bases and the V segment lost 6 bases, leaving 6 bases of the junction unmatched. The CDR3 DNA sequence: TGTGCCAGCAGGGATACAGGGGGCTCCAATCAGCCCCAGCATTTT. Its protein is CASRDTGGSNQPQHF.

This clonotype occurred many times. The chain recombines TRBV12-3 or TRBV12-4 with TRBJ1-1, with 7 bases identical to TRBD1. The CDR3 runs 15 residues. The junction had 9 bases not matched to a gene; V was cut back by 7 bases and J by 1 base. CDR3 loop: CASTPGAGGNTEAFF. The CDR3 nucleotides are TGTGCCAGCACCCCCGGCGCAGGGGGGAACACTGAAGCTTTCTTT.

Within the sample, this clonotype is medium-sized. The chain employs TRBV20-1 and TRBJ2-2, with TRBD1 matching over 8 bases. The CDR3 covers 14 residues. With 6 bases clipped from V and 6 bases from J, the junction kept 9 bases outside the gene matches. Germline loops: CDR1 DFQATT, CDR2 SNEGSKA (reference sequence). CDR3: CSARQGNEAGELFF. The CDR3 DNA is TGCAGTGCCCGACAGGGGAATGAAGCCGGGGAGCTGTTTTTT.

This clonotype was counted ten times or more. The gene calls are TRBV18 and TRBJ1-1, with D perhaps matching TRBD1 (6 bases). Germline CDR1 and CDR2: KGHSH and LQKENI. The ends were cut back, 3 bases at V and 0 bases at J, with 20 bases in the middle. The CDR3 runs to 18 residues. DNA for the CDR3: TGTGCCAGCTCACCGACCGGGACATCAAAAACAATGAACACTGAAGCTTTCTTT. Translation: CASSPTGTSKTMNTEAFF.

There are many counts of this clonotype. This sequence joins TRBV20-1 and TRBJ2-1, with D possibly being TRBD1 or TRBD2 (6 bases each). Per germline, CDR1 DFQATT and CDR2 SNEGSKA (reference sequence). The CDR3 runs to 12 residues. V lost 3 bases, J lost 6 bases, and 9 bases lay in between. The CDR3 bases are TGCAGTGCTAGGGGGGGCTTCAATGAGCAGTTCTTC. This codes for CSARGGFNEQFF.

The V call is TRBV27, the J call TRBJ2-7, with 7 bases fitting TRBD1. Trimming at V came to 5 bases and at J to 4 bases, leaving 8 bases not matched to a gene. The CDR3 totals 14 residues. CDR1 and CDR2 from the germline V gene are MNHEY and SMNVEV (reference sequence). The CDR3 here is CASSRAPGQYEQYF. The DNA of the CDR3 is TGTGCCAGCAGTAGAGCGCCGGGACAGTACGAGCAGTACTTC.

This clonotype showed up many times. This chain connects TRBV20-1 to TRBJ1-5; the match to TRBD1 covers 8 bases. CDR3 length: 14 amino acids. Germline V gene lookup returns CDR1 DFQATT and CDR2 SNEGSKA (reference sequence). V lost 6 bases and J lost 4; bases outside the gene matches: 8. The CDR3 reads CSARGTGENQPQHF. CDR3 nucleotide sequence: TGCAGTGCCCGTGGGACAGGAGAAAATCAGCCCCAGCATTTT.

This clonotype appeared many times. This CDR3 reads CASSLSAGWGQPQHF. CDR3 nucleotide sequence: TGTGCCAGCAGTTTATCGGCAGGGTGGGGGCAGCCCCAGCATTTT. The chain employs TRBV27 and TRBJ1-5, with a possible D match to TRBD1 (5 bases). V lost 0 bases and J 7 bases, leaving 13 bases between the germline ends. This CDR3 has 15 residues. The germline gives CDR1 MNHEY, CDR2 SMNVEV (reference sequence).

This clonotype was recorded many times. The rearrangement uses TRBV5-1 and TRBJ2-6; 8 nucleotides align to TRBD1. V shed 1 base, J shed 2 bases, and the junction held 5 bases outside the gene matches. The germline V gene encodes CDR1 SGHRS and CDR2 YFSETQ. The CDR3 runs to 17 residues. Here the CDR3 DNA reads TGCGCCAGCAGCTTGACAGGGGGGTGGGCTGGGGCCAACGTCCTGACTTTC. Its translation is CASSLTGGWAGANVLTF.

The V call is TRBV20-1, the J call TRBJ1-1; 7 bases map to TRBD1. This CDR3 has 14 residues. The V and J ends lost 1 base and 4 bases, in that order; junction bases with no gene match: 6. Per germline, CDR1 DFQATT and CDR2 SNEGSKA (reference sequence). The CDR3 here is CSARATGRGTEAFF. The CDR3 DNA follows: TGCAGTGCTAGAGCGACAGGGCGGGGCACTGAAGCTTTCTTT.

This clonotype was counted at least ten times. V usage is TRBV12-3 or TRBV12-4 and J usage is TRBJ1-5; D not certain. V was trimmed by 3 bases and J by 7 bases, leaving 7 bases between them. The CDR3 length is 12 residues. The CDR3 DNA sequence: TGTGCCAGCAGTTTCACACGGCAGCCCCAGCATTTT. Translated: CASSFTRQPQHF.

This chain connects TRBV7-8 to TRBJ2-7; 7 nucleotides align to TRBD2. CDR1 SGHVS and CDR2 FQNEAQ come from the germline V gene. The V and J ends lost 9 bases and 0 bases, in that order; junction bases with no gene match: 5. The CDR3 totals 13 residues. The CDR3 coding sequence is TGTGCCAGTAAAGCGGGGAGCTCCTACGAGCAGTACTTC. It translates to CASKAGSSYEQYF.

This clonotype appeared many times. The chain couples TRBV7-2 to TRBJ2-1; 7 nucleotides agree with TRBD2. Germline trimming cut 5 bases from V and 16 bases from J; bases unmatched to any gene: 11. The CDR3 spans 12 residues. The V gene's germline CDR1 is SGHTA and CDR2 FQGNSA. CDR3 protein: CASSRGLDEVFF. CDR3 DNA: TGTGCCAGCAGCAGAGGACTAGATGAGGTCTTCTTC.

Ten or more counts support this clonotype. This chain links TRBV15 with TRBJ2-3, with D perhaps TRBD1 or TRBD2 (5 bases each). This CDR3 spans 16 amino acids. CDR1 is LNHNV and CDR2 is YYDKDF in the germline V gene (reference sequence). The ends were cut back, 3 bases at V and 0 bases at J, with 13 bases in the middle. CDR3 region: CATSSRDGYSTDTQYF. The CDR3 nucleotides are TGTGCCACCAGCAGCCGGGACGGCTATAGCACAGATACGCAGTATTTT.

This clonotype was picked up many times. The rearrangement uses TRBV9 and TRBJ2-7, with 9 bases lining up with TRBD1. The CDR3 extends over 15 amino acids. Looked up from germline, CDR1 is SGDLS and CDR2 is YYNGEE. Trimming removed 4 bases from V and 0 bases from J; junction bases left unmatched: 5. CDR3 DNA sequence: TGTGCCAGCAGCTCCGGGACAGGGAGCTCCTACGAGCAGTACTTC. Its protein is CASSSGTGSSYEQYF.

This clonotype showed up many times. The chain joins TRBV12-3 or TRBV12-4 to TRBJ2-3, with 7 bases matching TRBD2. CDR3 size: 14 residues. J lost 1 base, V lost 6 bases, and 4 bases had no gene match. CDR3 sequence: CASSPRGGTDTQYF. CDR3 bases: TGTGCCAGCAGCCCTCGGGGGGGCACAGATACGCAGTATTTT.

This clonotype appeared many times. At one boundary the junction diverges from the germline segment, which might be a read error. The chain recombines TRBV7-7 with TRBJ2-5; tentatively, D is TRBD2 (6 bases). The CDR3 has 17 residues. The germline V gene encodes CDR1 SSHAT and CDR2 FNYEAQ (reference sequence). The CDR3 DNA reads as TGTGCTAGCAGTCGTGATGGAGCTCTCGGGAGTTCAGAGACCCAGTACTTC. This translates into CASSRDGALGSSETQYF.

This clonotype has ten or more counts. V usage is TRBV20-1 and J usage is TRBJ1-3, with a tentative D call TRBD1 (6 bases). Trimming removed 0 bases from V and 8 bases from J, with 17 bases in between. CDR3 length: 15 residues. Germline V lookup: CDR1 DFQATT, CDR2 SNEGSKA (reference sequence). CDR3 in amino acids: CSARDSPGHGDTIYF. The CDR3, as DNA: TGCAGTGCTAGAGATTCCCCGGGACACGGAGACACCATATATTTT.